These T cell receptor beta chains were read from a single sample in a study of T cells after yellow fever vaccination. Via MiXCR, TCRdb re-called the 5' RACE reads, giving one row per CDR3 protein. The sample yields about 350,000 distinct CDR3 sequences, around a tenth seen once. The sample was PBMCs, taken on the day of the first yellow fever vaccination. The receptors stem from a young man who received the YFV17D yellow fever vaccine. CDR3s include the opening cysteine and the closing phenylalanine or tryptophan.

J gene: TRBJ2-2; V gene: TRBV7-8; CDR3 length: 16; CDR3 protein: CASSPGAPGGTGELFF
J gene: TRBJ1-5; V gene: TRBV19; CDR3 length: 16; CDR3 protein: CASSIKGTGLYQPQHF
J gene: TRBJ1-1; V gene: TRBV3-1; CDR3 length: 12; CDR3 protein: CASSQEGLLAFF
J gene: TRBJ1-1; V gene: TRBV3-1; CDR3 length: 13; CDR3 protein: CASGFGRTTEAFF
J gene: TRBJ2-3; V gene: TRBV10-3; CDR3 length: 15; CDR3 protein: CAISEGLAGFYTQYF
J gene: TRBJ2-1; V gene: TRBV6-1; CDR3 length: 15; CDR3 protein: CASSLGQGGSNEQFF
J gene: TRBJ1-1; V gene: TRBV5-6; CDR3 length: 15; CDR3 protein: CASSLVSRRNTEAFF
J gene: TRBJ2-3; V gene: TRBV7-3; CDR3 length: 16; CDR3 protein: CASSLRAGGGTDTQYF
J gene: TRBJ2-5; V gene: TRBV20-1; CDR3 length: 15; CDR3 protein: CSAPPGASIAETQYF
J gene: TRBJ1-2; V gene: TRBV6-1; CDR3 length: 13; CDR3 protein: CASSPDRYYGYTF
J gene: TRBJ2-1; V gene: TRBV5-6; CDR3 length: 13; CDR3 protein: CASSLGRALEQFF
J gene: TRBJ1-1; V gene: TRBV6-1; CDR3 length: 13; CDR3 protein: CASSSSKNTEAFF
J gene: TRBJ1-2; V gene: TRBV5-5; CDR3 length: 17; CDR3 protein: CASSLSTPRRANYGYTF
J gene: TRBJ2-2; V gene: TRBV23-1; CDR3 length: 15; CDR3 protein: CASSRWQTNTGELFF
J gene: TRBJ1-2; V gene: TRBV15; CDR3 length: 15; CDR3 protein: CATSRDRTGNYGYTF
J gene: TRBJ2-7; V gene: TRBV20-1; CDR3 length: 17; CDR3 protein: CSARRTLVRDRRYEQYF
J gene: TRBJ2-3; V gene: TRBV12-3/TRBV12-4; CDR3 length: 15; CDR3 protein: CASSLNQGRTDTQYF
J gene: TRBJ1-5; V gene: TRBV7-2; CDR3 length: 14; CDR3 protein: CASSLWTGDQPQHF
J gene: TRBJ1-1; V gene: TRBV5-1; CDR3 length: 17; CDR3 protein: CASSLGGTGGMNTEAFF
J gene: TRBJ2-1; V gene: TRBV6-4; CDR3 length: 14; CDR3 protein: CASSSGGNNNEQFF
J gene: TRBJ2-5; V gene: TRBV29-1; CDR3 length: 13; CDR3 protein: CSVAWTVQETQYF
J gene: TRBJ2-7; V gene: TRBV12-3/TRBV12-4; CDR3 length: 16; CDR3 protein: CASSSPGQGMDYEQYF
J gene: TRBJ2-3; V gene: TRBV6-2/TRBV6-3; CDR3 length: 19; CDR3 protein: CASSFQGRAGGERTDTQYF
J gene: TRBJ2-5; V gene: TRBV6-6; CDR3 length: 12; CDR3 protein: CASSAGGGSQYF
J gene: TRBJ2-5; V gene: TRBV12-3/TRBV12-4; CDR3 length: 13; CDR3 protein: CASSLAPLETQYF
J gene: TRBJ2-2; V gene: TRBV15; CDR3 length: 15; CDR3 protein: CATSDPTANTGELFF
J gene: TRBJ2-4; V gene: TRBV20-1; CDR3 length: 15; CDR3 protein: CSASRLAGGKNIQYF
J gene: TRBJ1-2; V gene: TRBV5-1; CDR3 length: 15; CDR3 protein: CASSLEPGVDYGYTF
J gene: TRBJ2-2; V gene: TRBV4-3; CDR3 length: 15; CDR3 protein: CASSQDRTPGGELFF
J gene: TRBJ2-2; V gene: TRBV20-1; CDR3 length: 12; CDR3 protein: CSAVRQSGELFF
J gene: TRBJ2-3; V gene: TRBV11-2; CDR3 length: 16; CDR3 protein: CASSWARRASTDTQYF
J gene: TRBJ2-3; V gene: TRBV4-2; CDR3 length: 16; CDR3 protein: CASSQDKWVGRDTQYF
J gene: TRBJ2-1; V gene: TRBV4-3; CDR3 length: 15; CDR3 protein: CASSQDSLKWGEQFF
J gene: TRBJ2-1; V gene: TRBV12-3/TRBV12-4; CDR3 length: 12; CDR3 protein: CASRRELDEQFF
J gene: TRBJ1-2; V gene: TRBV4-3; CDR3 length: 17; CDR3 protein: CASSQDLLQSSFYGYTF
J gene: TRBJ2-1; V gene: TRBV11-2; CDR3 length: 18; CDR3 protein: CASSLLAGGLSSYNEQFF